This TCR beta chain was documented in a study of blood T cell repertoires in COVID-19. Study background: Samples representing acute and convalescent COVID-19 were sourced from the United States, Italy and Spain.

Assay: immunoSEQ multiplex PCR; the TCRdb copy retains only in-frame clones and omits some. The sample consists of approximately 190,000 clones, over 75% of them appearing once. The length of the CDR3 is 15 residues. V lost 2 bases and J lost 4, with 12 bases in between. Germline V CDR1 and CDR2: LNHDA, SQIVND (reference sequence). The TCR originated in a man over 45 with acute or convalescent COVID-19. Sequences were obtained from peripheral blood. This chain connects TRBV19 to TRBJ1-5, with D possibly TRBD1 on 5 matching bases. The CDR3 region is CASSITSNRNQPQHF. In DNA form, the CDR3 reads TGTGCCAGTAGTATAACCTCAAACAGGAATCAGCCCCAGCATTTT.